These 27 T cell receptor beta chains were sequenced from one sample in a study of Graves' ophthalmopathy and Graves' hyperthyroidism. CDR3 regions of TCR beta were amplified from RNA transcripts. First-round RT-PCR employed HTBI primers, with a second-round multiplex PCR after it. TCRdb recomputed calls from the multiplex PCR reads with MiXCR, one row per CDR3 protein. The sample contains about 340,000 distinct CDR3 sequences, 15% to 20% of which appear only once. The specimen sequenced was peripheral blood. The receptors shown here come from an adult man with Graves' ophthalmopathy.

This clonotype was seen at least ten times. The chain uses TRBV29-1 and TRBJ1-1; D is unclear. Trimming stripped 1 base from V and 11 bases from J, with 14 bases between. This CDR3 has 12 amino acids. The germline gives CDR1 SQVTM, CDR2 ANQGSEA. For the CDR3, the DNA is TGCAGCGTTGAAGCGGGGTTTGCAAATGCTTTCTTT. This encodes CSVEAGFANAFF. Looking up the rest from reference TRBV29-1 and TRBJ1-1 gives the full variable domain: SAVISQKPSRDICQRGTSLTIQCQVDSQVTMMFWYRQQPGQSLTLIATANQGSEATYESGFVIDKFPISRPNLTFSTLTVSNMSPEDSSIYLCSVEAGFANAFFGQGTRLTVV.

This clonotype was counted many times. This chain links TRBV6-5 with TRBJ1-3; D gene ambiguous. CDR3 length: 14 amino acids. Germline V gives CDR1 MNHEY, CDR2 SVGAGI. The germline V and J ends were trimmed by 1 base and 7 bases, with 11 bases remaining between them. The CDR3 nucleotides read TGTGCCAGCAGTTACTATAGGGCTAGTAACACCATATATTTT. Translating it yields CASSYYRASNTIYF.

This clonotype was recorded many times. In DNA, the CDR3 is TGTGCCAGCAGTTTTAAAACTGAAGCTTTCTTT. This gives the protein CASSFKTEAFF. The gene calls are TRBV6-5 and TRBJ1-1, with D unclear. The CDR3 has 11 amino acids. Per the germline V gene, CDR1 is MNHEY and CDR2 is SVGAGI. The V end was cut by 4 bases, the J end by 5 bases, with 5 bases between.

This clonotype was seen ten or more times. The J gene is TRBJ2-2, the V gene TRBV27, with D tentatively TRBD1 or TRBD2 (5 bases each). This CDR3 comprises 17 residues. CDR1 MNHEY and CDR2 SMNVEV come from the germline V gene (reference sequence). V lost 4 bases and J 0 bases, leaving 15 bases between the germline ends. CDR3 sequence reads: CASSYLGAIANTGELFF. The DNA for the CDR3 is TGTGCCAGCAGTTACCTCGGGGCCATCGCGAACACCGGGGAGCTGTTTTTT.

This clonotype has a count of ten or more. The J gene is TRBJ1-1, the V gene TRBV7-8; D is ambiguous. Trimming pared 1 base from V and 0 bases from J, leaving 9 bases between. The CDR3 sequence is 15 residues long. Germline values: CDR1 SGHVS, CDR2 FQNEAQ. The CDR3 nucleotides are TGTGCCAGCAGCTTAGTTGTGGGAATGAACACTGAAGCTTTCTTT. It specifies CASSLVVGMNTEAFF.

This clonotype was seen repeatedly, ten times or more. This sequence joins TRBV24-1 and TRBJ1-1; no clear D gene. V lost 0 bases, J lost 11 bases, and 15 bases lay in between. This CDR3 has 14 residues. Germline CDR1 is KGHDR and CDR2 is SFDVKD. The CDR3 sequence: CATSDLRSPFRAFF. The CDR3 DNA reads as TGTGCCACCAGTGATTTGCGGTCCCCGTTCCGGGCTTTCTTT.

With respect to this clonotype: A read error is possible here, since a much larger clone lies one base away. The rearrangement links TRBV10-3 to TRBJ1-3; the D is unclear. Germline assignment: CDR1 ENHRY and CDR2 SYGVKD. The CDR3 has 15 amino acids. Trimming pared 5 bases from V and 1 base from J, leaving 12 bases between. Here the CDR3 DNA reads TGTGCCATCAGTAGAGGCATCACTTCTGGAAACACCATATATTTT. The encoded protein is CAISRGITSGNTIYF.

There are many counts of this clonotype. The rearrangement uses TRBV6-5 and TRBJ2-7; no reliable D call. The CDR3 has 13 amino acids. Trimming took off 4 bases at V and 3 bases at J, with 10 bases between the two ends. Germline V lookup: CDR1 MNHEY, CDR2 SVGAGI. The CDR3 loop reads CASSLGRIYEQYF. In DNA form, the CDR3 reads TGTGCCAGCAGTTTAGGACGGATCTACGAGCAGTACTTC.

This clonotype was observed many times. The chain recombines TRBV2 with TRBJ2-7, with TRBD2 matching over 11 bases. Germline assignment: CDR1 SNHLY and CDR2 FYNNEI. J lost 2 bases, V lost 5 bases, and 5 bases had no gene match. The CDR3 runs 15 residues. The CDR3, as DNA: TGTGCCAGCAGTCCGACTAGCGGGACGGCCTACGAGCAGTACTTC. This codes for CASSPTSGTAYEQYF.

This clonotype was counted many times. The chain employs TRBV19 and TRBJ1-1; no reliable D call. CDR3 length: 13 amino acids. The V and J ends lost 1 base and 0 bases respectively, with 3 bases between them. CDR1 and CDR2 (germline): LNHDA, SQIVND (reference sequence). Here the CDR3 reads CASSIGMNTEAFF. In DNA, the CDR3 is TGTGCCAGTAGTATAGGAATGAACACTGAAGCTTTCTTT.

This clonotype was detected ten times or more. The V and J genes are TRBV5-1 and TRBJ1-1; 12 nucleotides match TRBD1. There are 20 residues in the CDR3. Germline V lookup: CDR1 SGHRS, CDR2 YFSETQ. J lost 11 bases, V lost 2 bases, and 25 bases had no gene match. The CDR3 region is CASSFLRDRGPRRVPEGAFF. CDR3 DNA sequence: TGCGCCAGCAGCTTTCTCCGGGACAGGGGGCCAAGGCGGGTCCCCGAGGGTGCTTTCTTT.

This clonotype was found many times. The chain links TRBV10-3 to TRBJ2-7; D is perhaps TRBD2 (5 bases). The CDR3 spans 9 residues. Germline V gene lookup returns CDR1 ENHRY and CDR2 SYGVKD. The chain's CDR3 is CAVGVVQYF. The CDR3 bases are TGTGCTGTGGGAGTGGTGCAGTACTTC.

This clonotype was counted at least ten times. The CDR3 sequence: CASSYSRPDRSTIYF. The CDR3 bases are TGTGCCAGCAGTTACTCACGCCCTGATAGGAGCACCATATATTTT. The chain is built from TRBV6-5 and TRBJ1-3; unclear D gene. The ends were cut back, 0 bases at V and 9 bases at J, with 15 bases in the middle. The germline CDR1 and CDR2 sequences are MNHEY and SVGAGI. There are 15 residues in the CDR3.

In its sample, this clonotype was seen many times. The rearrangement uses TRBV5-1 and TRBJ2-5, with 7 bases lining up with TRBD2. This CDR3 spans 16 amino acids. Germline V gene data show CDR1 as SGHRS and CDR2 as YFSETQ. V was clipped by 4 bases and J by 4 bases; unmatched bases: 13. The CDR3 spells CASSPAFGGVGETQYF. The CDR3 DNA is TGCGCCAGCAGCCCCGCCTTTGGGGGGGTTGGAGAGACCCAGTACTTC.

In its sample, this clonotype was seen many times. The J gene is TRBJ1-1, the V gene TRBV12-3 or TRBV12-4; TRBD1 might be the D (5 bases). Between the trimmed V and J ends, which lost 5 bases and 4 bases, there was a span of 17 bases. The length of the CDR3 is 15 residues. In nucleotides, the CDR3 is TGTGCCAGCAGTCCGACCCCGGGGCTGGGCACTGAAGCTTTCTTT. Translation gives CASSPTPGLGTEAFF.

The table lists this clonotype with many counts. The J gene is TRBJ1-2, the V gene TRBV6-5; D is perhaps TRBD1 (6 bases). The CDR3 is 14 residues long. Germline V gene sequence: CDR1 MNHEY, CDR2 SVGAGI. Trimming removed 0 bases from V and 8 bases from J, with 13 bases in between. The DNA of the CDR3 is TGTGCCAGCAGTTACTCGAAAAAGGGGGGCGGCTACACCTTC. The encoded protein is CASSYSKKGGGYTF.

In this sample, this clonotype turned up many times. DNA of the CDR3: TGTGCCAGCAGCCGTGGACAGACCCGCGGGGAGACCCAGTACTTC. It encodes CASSRGQTRGETQYF. V is TRBV7-2 and J is TRBJ2-5, with D tentatively TRBD1 (6 bases). In germline, CDR1 is SGHTA, CDR2 FQGNSA. The CDR3 extends over 15 amino acids. V lost 5 bases and J lost 5, with 18 bases in between.

In its sample, this clonotype was seen many times. The rearrangement joins TRBV14 to TRBJ1-2; D unresolved. Per the germline V gene, CDR1 is SGHDN and CDR2 is FVKESK. The CDR3 is 15 amino acids. The V and J ends lost 0 bases and 0 bases respectively, with 8 bases between them. CDR3 DNA sequence: TGTGCCAGCAGCCAAGATCCCACCTCTAACTATGGCTACACCTTC. Protein: CASSQDPTSNYGYTF.

Ten or more counts support this clonotype. The chain uses TRBV6-4 and TRBJ2-5; the D gene is possibly TRBD2 (6 bases). The CDR3 spans 14 residues. CDR1 and CDR2 (germline): MRHNA, SNTAGT. The V end lost 6 bases, the J end lost 5 bases, and 16 bases lay between the germline ends. CDR3 DNA sequence: TGTGCCAGCAGGGGCGCAGCGGGCAGGGAGACCCAGTACTTC. It yields the protein CASRGAAGRETQYF.

This clonotype was recorded at least ten times. V is TRBV12-3 or TRBV12-4 and J is TRBJ1-3; 12 positions match TRBD1. The CDR3 runs to 18 residues. V dropped 4 bases and J dropped 4; count of bases not matched to a gene: 11. The CDR3 reads CASSSVPGQGAGGNTIYF. The CDR3 bases are TGTGCCAGCAGTTCCGTCCCGGGACAGGGGGCCGGGGGAAACACCATATATTTT.

At least ten counts were recorded for this clonotype. This rearrangement joins TRBV6-5 to TRBJ2-5; 8 bases are shared with TRBD1. The CDR3 is 14 amino acids. The junction had 7 bases not matched to a gene; V was cut back by 6 bases and J by 4 bases. The germline gives CDR1 MNHEY, CDR2 SVGAGI. The CDR3 coding sequence is TGTGCCAGCAGGGCTCAGGGGGCCGGAGAGACCCAGTACTTC. Amino acids: CASRAQGAGETQYF.

This clonotype was found many times. The V gene is TRBV28, the J gene TRBJ2-2; either TRBD1 or TRBD2 may supply D (5 bases each). The germline V and J ends were trimmed by 1 base and 7 bases, with 7 bases remaining between them. The CDR3 is 13 amino acids. Germline-derived CDR1 and CDR2 are MDHEN and SYDVKM. The CDR3 DNA reads as TGTGCCAGCAGTTTATCAGGGAGCGGGGAGCTGTTTTTT. Encoded protein: CASSLSGSGELFF.

This clonotype has at least ten counts. A read error may explain this, as a much larger clone is one base away. The chain recombines TRBV6-5 with TRBJ1-2; D is ambiguous. V shed 2 bases and J shed 1 base, with 5 bases lying between them. The CDR3 runs 13 residues. Looked up from germline, CDR1 is MNHEY and CDR2 is SVGAGI. CDR3 sequence: CASSYTGNYGYTF. In nucleotides, the CDR3 is TGTGCCAGCAGTTACACGGGTAACTATGGCTACACCTTC.

The rearrangement uses TRBV6-2 or TRBV6-3 and TRBJ2-7, with TRBD2 as a possible D gene (6 bases). The ends were cut back, 6 bases at V and 7 bases at J, with 19 bases in the middle. Germline V gene data show CDR1 as MNHEY and CDR2 as SVGEGT. CDR3 length: 14 residues. CDR3 coding DNA: TGTGCCAGCAGCCGGCCGGGAGAGCCTTCGGAGCAGTACTTC. This encodes CASSRPGEPSEQYF.

This clonotype was seen many times. The V gene is TRBV11-3, the J gene TRBJ1-5, with D possibly TRBD1 on 5 matching bases. The V gene's germline CDR1 is SGHNT and CDR2 YENEEA. The CDR3 extends over 17 amino acids. Between the trimmed V and J ends, which lost 5 bases and 0 bases, there was a span of 17 bases. The DNA for the CDR3 is TGTGCCAGCAGCCCTCAATCGGGACTAGATAGCAATCAGCCCCAGCATTTT. Its protein product is CASSPQSGLDSNQPQHF.

The chain joins TRBV12-3 or TRBV12-4 to TRBJ2-7; D is undetermined. The CDR3 spans 14 residues. Deletions cut 6 bases from V and 3 bases from J, with 15 bases between. The CDR3 coding sequence is TGTGCCAGCAGCCTAAATCGGCAAAGCTACGAGCAGTACTTC. Its translation: CASSLNRQSYEQYF.

This clonotype showed up many times. The chain links TRBV28 to TRBJ1-1; D remains unclear. The CDR3 contains 14 residues. V lost 5 bases and J 3 bases, leaving 13 bases between the germline ends. Germline V CDR1 and CDR2: MDHEN, SYDVKM. The CDR3 DNA is TGTGCCAGCAGTACCGGACCATACGACACTGAAGCTTTCTTT. Protein sequence: CASSTGPYDTEAFF.